The 13 T cell receptor beta chains in this list originate from one sample, sequenced in a study of CD4 T cells in relation to SARS-CoV-2 and coronaviruses. The antigens these receptors bind are not known. Clones were sequenced by immunoSEQ multiplex PCR, and TCRdb holds only the in-frame ones, with some missing. The sample lists 15,000 to 20,000 clones; about 77% were seen once. CD4+ T cells from unexposed donors were obtained before the COVID-19 pandemic (2011-2018). The cells were cultured for over eight days before CD4+ T cells were isolated. Material: CD4+ T cells from PBMCs, cultured in vitro. All receptors derive from a human donor in good health.

The chain uses TRBV20-1 and TRBJ2-1; D might be TRBD1 (7 bases). Germline CDR1 and CDR2: DFQATT and SNEGSKA (reference sequence). This CDR3 region has 13 residues. V was pared by 3 bases and J by 8 bases, with 14 bases between. CDR3 residues: CSASFQGGHEQFF. Written as DNA, the CDR3 is TGCAGTGCTAGTTTTCAGGGGGGCCATGAGCAGTTCTTC.

The chain recombines TRBV5-1 with TRBJ1-2; D might be TRBD1 (6 bases). Trimming took 3 bases from V and 7 from J, leaving 19 bases between them. This CDR3 region has 15 residues. Germline V lookup: CDR1 SGHRS, CDR2 YFSETQ. CDR3 nucleotide sequence: TGCGCCAGCAGCTGGGGACGTCAGGGGACCTCTGGCTACACCTTC. Its protein is CASSWGRQGTSGYTF. The entire variable domain, with the rest obtained from reference TRBV5-1 and TRBJ1-2, is as follows: KAGVTQTPRYLIKTRGQQVTLSCSPISGHRSVSWYQQTPGQGLQFLFEYFSETQRNKGNFPGRFSGRQFSNSRSEMNVSTLELGDSALYLCASSWGRQGTSGYTFGSGTRLTVV.

This rearrangement joins TRBV10-2 to TRBJ2-7; no definite D call. This CDR3 is 10 amino acids long. The V gene lost 8 bases and the J gene lost 3 bases, with 5 bases spanning the gap. Germline V gives CDR1 WSHSY, CDR2 SAAADI. CDR3 protein: CASLVYEQYF. CDR3 coding DNA: TGCGCCAGCTTAGTCTACGAGCAGTACTTC.

V usage is TRBV11-2 and J usage is TRBJ1-1, with D maybe TRBD1 (5 bases). V gave up 7 bases and J gave up 10 bases, with 19 bases separating them. This CDR3 is built from 13 residues. Looked up from germline, CDR1 is SGHAT and CDR2 is FQNNGV. CDR3 amino acids: CASTEARGRGAFF. Written as DNA, the CDR3 is TGTGCCAGCACCGAGGCTCGGGGGAGGGGAGCTTTCTTT.

Details on this clone: At one end the junction does not follow the germline gene, possibly because of a read error. This chain connects TRBV2 to TRBJ2-3; 7 nucleotides line up with TRBD1. Per the germline V gene, CDR1 is SNHLY and CDR2 is FYNNEI. This CDR3 region has 17 residues. CDR3 nucleotide sequence: TGTGCCAGCACTGAACCTGGAATGACAGGGTCTGCAGATACGCAGTATTTT. It specifies CASTEPGMTGSADTQYF.

V usage is TRBV5-1 and J usage is TRBJ1-6, with D tentatively TRBD1 (5 bases). Germline CDR1 SGHRS, CDR2 YFSETQ. The CDR3 covers 14 residues. V was clipped by 6 bases and J by 3 bases, with 10 bases between them. CDR3 sequence (DNA): TGCGCCAGCACCGAGGGGAACTATAATTCACCCCTCCACTTT. This codes for CASTEGNYNSPLHF. The whole variable domain, filled in from reference TRBV5-1 and TRBJ1-6, reads KAGVTQTPRYLIKTRGQQVTLSCSPISGHRSVSWYQQTPGQGLQFLFEYFSETQRNKGNFPGRFSGRQFSNSRSEMNVSTLELGDSALYLCASTEGNYNSPLHFGNGTRLTVT.

The chain joins TRBV6-6 to TRBJ2-3; the D is unclear. Germline V gene sequence: CDR1 MNHNY, CDR2 SVGAGI (reference sequence). Trimming shortened V by 4 bases and J by 4 bases, and 6 bases separated the two germline ends. The CDR3 sequence is 12 residues long. As DNA, the CDR3 is TGTGCCAGCAGTTTTGGTTCAGATACGCAGTATTTT. Protein: CASSFGSDTQYF.

J is TRBJ1-1 and V is TRBV5-1; D is unresolved. Deletions cut 4 bases from V and 1 base from J, with 8 bases between. This CDR3 spans 13 amino acids. Per germline, CDR1 SGHRS and CDR2 YFSETQ. In DNA form, the CDR3 reads TGCGCCAGCAGCCTCGGGGAGAACACTGAAGCTTTCTTT. This translates into CASSLGENTEAFF.

J is TRBJ1-2 and V is TRBV12-2. TRBV12-2 is a listed pseudogene. This CDR3 is built from 16 residues. The CDR3 region is CASRLAKRGGRYGYTF. The CDR3 DNA reads as TGTGCAAGTCGCTTAGCGAAAAGGGGGGGACGGTATGGCTACACCTTC.

The V and J genes are TRBV4-2 and TRBJ2-5; TRBD1 is a possible D gene (6 bases). V was clipped by 4 bases and J by 5 bases, with 14 bases between them. The CDR3 has 14 amino acids. The V gene's germline CDR1 is LGHNA and CDR2 YNFKEQ. The CDR3 protein is CASSRQVNSETQYF. CDR3 nucleotides: TGTGCCAGCAGCCGACAGGTGAATTCGGAGACCCAGTACTTC.

The V call is TRBV6-2 or TRBV6-3, the J call TRBJ1-5; the match to TRBD1 covers 7 bases. Germline CDR1 is MNHEY and CDR2 is SVGEGT. V shed 6 bases, J shed 2 bases, and the junction held 7 bases outside the gene matches. The CDR3 has 15 amino acids. In DNA, the CDR3 is TGTGCCAGCAGCGGGACAGTATTCGGCAATCAGCCCCAGCATTTT. It codes for CASSGTVFGNQPQHF.

This clone was found once. The gene calls are TRBV11-1 and TRBJ2-1; D is possibly TRBD1 or TRBD2 (5 bases each). Germline V gives CDR1 SGHAT, CDR2 FQDESV (reference sequence). The CDR3 has 14 amino acids. Trimming stripped 5 bases from V and 4 bases from J, with 12 bases between. The CDR3 DNA follows: TGTGCCAGCAGCCGAGGGACCCTATACAATGAGCAGTTCTTC. It specifies CASSRGTLYNEQFF.

This rearrangement joins TRBV29-1 to TRBJ1-4, with D perhaps matching TRBD1 (6 bases). Trimming left V 4 bases short and J 12 bases short, with 18 bases between. The CDR3 is made up of 13 amino acids. Per the germline V gene, CDR1 is SQVTM and CDR2 is ANQGSEA. CDR3 protein: CSVVLQGISELFF. The CDR3, as DNA: TGCAGCGTTGTCTTACAGGGTATATCGGAACTGTTTTTT.